Listed here is a single T cell receptor beta chain. The CDR3 is made up of 15 amino acids. Germline CDR1 reads KGHSH; CDR2 reads LQKENI. Trimming cost V 5 bases and J 4 bases, with 16 bases left between them. This sample is part of a study of blood T cell repertoires in COVID-19. Across the whole study: In each case, the material was cDNA or gDNA derived from T cells, B-cell-depleted T cells, or PBMCs.

TCRdb's table, derived via immunoSEQ multiplex PCR, lists solely in-frame clones and lacks some. The sample lists some 130,000 clones, approximately 77% seen once, with about 18% in the top ten. Sequencing was performed on peripheral blood. This clonotype originated in a man older than 75 with acute or convalescent COVID-19. The rearrangement joins TRBV18 to TRBJ2-3; TRBD1 is a possible D gene (7 bases). CDR3 in DNA: TGTGCCAGCTCATTGAACAGGGGACTTGCAGATACGCAGTATTTT. Translating it yields CASSLNRGLADTQYF.